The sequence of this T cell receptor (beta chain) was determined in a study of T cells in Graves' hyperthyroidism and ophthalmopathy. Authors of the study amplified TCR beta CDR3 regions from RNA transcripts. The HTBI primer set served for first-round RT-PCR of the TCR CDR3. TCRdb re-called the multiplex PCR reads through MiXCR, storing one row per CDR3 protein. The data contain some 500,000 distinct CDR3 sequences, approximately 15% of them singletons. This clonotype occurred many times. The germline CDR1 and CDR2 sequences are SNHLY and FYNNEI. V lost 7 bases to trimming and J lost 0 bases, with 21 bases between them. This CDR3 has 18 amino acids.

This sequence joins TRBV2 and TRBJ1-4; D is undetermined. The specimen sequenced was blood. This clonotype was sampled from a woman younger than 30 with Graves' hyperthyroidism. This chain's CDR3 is CASNTAGGFGTTNEKLFF. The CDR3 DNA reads TGTGCCAGCAACACAGCTGGAGGGTTCGGTACAACTAATGAAAAACTGTTTTTT.